These 18 T cell receptor beta chains were all obtained from the same sample, sequenced in a study of T cells in Graves' hyperthyroidism and ophthalmopathy. TCR beta CDR3 region amplification was performed from RNA transcripts. HTBI primers drove first-round RT-PCR of the TCR CDR3. TCRdb reanalysed the multiplex PCR reads using MiXCR and keeps one entry per CDR3 protein. The sample gives around 360,000 distinct CDR3 sequences, 15% of which show up once; around 20% is in the top ten. Material for sequencing was blood. The receptors come from a woman aged 55-69 years with Graves' ophthalmopathy.

Only a few counts were recorded for this clonotype. This chain uses TRBV6-2 or TRBV6-3 with TRBJ1-3, with D possibly matching TRBD1 (5 bases). This CDR3 contains 15 residues. Germline-derived CDR1 and CDR2 are MNHEY and SVGEGT. V lost 7 bases, J lost 2 bases, and 15 bases lay in between. The CDR3 here is CASNPARGAGNTIYF. The CDR3 DNA reads as TGTGCCAGCAACCCTGCCCGGGGCGCTGGAAACACCATATATTTT.

This clonotype appeared a few times. The V gene is TRBV10-3, the J gene TRBJ2-7; D may be TRBD1 (6 bases). Between the trimmed V and J ends, which lost 4 bases and 0 bases, there was a span of 16 bases. The CDR3 spans 16 residues. CDR1 and CDR2 (germline): ENHRY, SYGVKD. The CDR3 sequence: CAISVSDSDYSYEQYF. The CDR3 DNA sequence: TGTGCCATCAGTGTGTCGGACAGCGATTACTCCTACGAGCAGTACTTC.

This clonotype was detected ten times or more. CDR3 in amino acids: CASSYQSNTEAFF. CDR3 bases: TGTGCCAGCAGTTACCAATCCAACACTGAAGCTTTCTTT. J is TRBJ1-1 and V is TRBV6-2 or TRBV6-3; D not certain. CDR1 and CDR2 (germline): MNHEY, SVGEGT. V was cut by 2 bases and J by 2 bases, with 6 bases left in between. The CDR3 contains 13 residues.

This clonotype was counted between two and nine times. This chain uses TRBV7-6 with TRBJ2-7; D unresolved. The CDR3 contains 13 residues. V was cut by 1 base and J by 6 bases, with 10 bases left in between. Germline lookup yields CDR1 SGHVS and CDR2 FNYEAQ. CDR3 sequence: CASSLGAGGEQYF. Here the CDR3 DNA reads TGTGCCAGCAGCTTAGGGGCAGGTGGCGAGCAGTACTTC.

Many counts were recorded for this clonotype. This rearrangement joins TRBV18 to TRBJ2-5; D unresolved. V was pared by 0 bases and J by 4 bases, with 6 bases between. This CDR3 is 13 amino acids long. Germline loops: CDR1 KGHSH, CDR2 LQKENI. CDR3 in amino acids: CASSPPDVETQYF. CDR3 bases: TGTGCCAGCTCACCACCGGACGTAGAGACCCAGTACTTC. Supplemented by reference TRBV18 and TRBJ2-5, the full variable domain reads NAGVMQNPRHLVRRRGQEARLRCSPMKGHSHVYWYRQLPEEGLKFMVYLQKENIIDESGMPKERFSAEFPKEGPSILRIQQVVRGDSAAYFCASSPPDVETQYFGPGTRLLVL.

The table lists this clonotype with many counts. The V gene is TRBV28, the J gene TRBJ2-2; 8 bases line up with TRBD2. This CDR3 spans 19 amino acids. Looked up from germline, CDR1 is MDHEN and CDR2 is SYDVKM. J gave up 2 bases and V 5 bases, and 16 bases lay outside the gene matches. CDR3 sequence: CASSPPILSSGLNTGELFF. The CDR3, as DNA: TGTGCCAGCAGTCCCCCCATACTATCTAGCGGGCTAAACACCGGGGAGCTGTTTTTT.

This clonotype was seen more than once but under ten times. The rearrangement links TRBV11-2 to TRBJ2-1, with D perhaps matching TRBD2 (6 bases). In germline, CDR1 is SGHAT, CDR2 FQNNGV. The CDR3 length is 16 residues. The V end lost 1 base, the J end lost 4 bases, and 14 bases lay between the germline ends. The chain's CDR3 is CASSLGGLAPYNEQFF. The CDR3 bases are TGTGCCAGCAGCTTAGGGGGCCTAGCGCCGTACAATGAGCAGTTCTTC.

This clonotype was picked up a small number of times. J is TRBJ2-3 and V is TRBV6-1, with TRBD1 as a possible D gene (6 bases). CDR3 length: 15 residues. V lost 7 bases, J lost 2 bases, and 16 bases lay in between. In germline, CDR1 is MNHNS, CDR2 SASEGT. Here the CDR3 DNA reads TGTGCCAGCAATCGAGGTTCGGGACACACAGATACGCAGTATTTT. Translating it yields CASNRGSGHTDTQYF.

The rearrangement joins TRBV25-1 to TRBJ2-1; 10 bases are a match to TRBD1. The V and J ends lost 8 bases and 4 bases, in that order; junction bases with no gene match: 5. Germline CDR1 is MGHDK and CDR2 is SYGVNS. The CDR3 spans 14 residues. The CDR3 DNA is TGTGCCAGCTTCCCGGACAGGGGGTACAATGAGCAGTTCTTC. This translates into CASFPDRGYNEQFF.

This clonotype came up many times. The chain joins TRBV5-1 to TRBJ2-5; no clear D gene. Trimming pared 7 bases from V and 3 bases from J, leaving 13 bases between. There are 13 residues in the CDR3. Germline V gene sequence: CDR1 SGHRS, CDR2 YFSETQ. The CDR3 loop is CASAFAKEETQYF. In DNA, the CDR3 is TGCGCCAGCGCCTTCGCCAAGGAAGAGACCCAGTACTTC.

This clonotype came up many times. The rearrangement links TRBV6-1 to TRBJ2-5, with a possible D match to TRBD2 (8 bases). Germline values: CDR1 MNHNS, CDR2 SASEGT. V was clipped by 10 bases and J by 4 bases, with 16 bases between them. CDR3 size: 13 residues. The CDR3 DNA sequence: TGTGCCACCGGACAGGCGGGGGGAGAGACCCAGTACTTC. Its protein is CATGQAGGETQYF.

This clonotype was found many times. This chain links TRBV28 with TRBJ2-7, with 7 bases identical to TRBD1. V lost 8 bases and J lost 2; bases outside the gene matches: 9. The germline gives CDR1 MDHEN, CDR2 SYDVKM. This CDR3 is built from 14 residues. The CDR3: CASGSGTAPYEQYF. The CDR3 region has the DNA TGTGCCAGCGGGTCCGGGACAGCCCCCTACGAGCAGTACTTC.

This clonotype showed up many times. CDR3 coding DNA: TGTGCCAGCAGAGGACAGGACGGGCACGAGCAGTACTTC. Translation: CASRGQDGHEQYF. This sequence joins TRBV12-3 or TRBV12-4 and TRBJ2-7; 7 bases are shared with TRBD1. Trimming removed 6 bases from V and 5 bases from J; junction bases left unmatched: 7. The CDR3 has 13 residues.

The V gene is TRBV5-6, the J gene TRBJ1-1; 9 nucleotides agree with TRBD1. The CDR3 contains 15 residues. CDR1 and CDR2 (germline): SGHDT, YYEEEE. Unmatched junction bases numbered 3, after V lost 3 bases and J lost 0 bases. The CDR3 loop reads CASSSRDRVNTEAFF. The CDR3 DNA is TGTGCCAGCAGCTCCCGGGACAGGGTGAACACTGAAGCTTTCTTT. Full variable domain (rest looked up from reference TRBV5-6 and TRBJ1-1): DAGVTQSPTHLIKTRGQQVTLRCSPKSGHDTVSWYQQALGQGPQFIFQYYEEEERQRGNFPDRFSGHQFPNYSSELNVNALLLGDSALYLCASSSRDRVNTEAFFGQGTRLTVV.

The chain uses TRBV4-2 and TRBJ2-3, with 7 bases aligning to TRBD2. Germline CDR1 reads LGHNA; CDR2 reads YNFKEQ. Unmatched junction bases numbered 5, after V lost 1 base and J lost 1 base. There are 16 residues in the CDR3. The chain's CDR3 is CASSQVTSVGTDTQYF. CDR3 DNA: TGTGCCAGCAGCCAAGTTACTAGCGTGGGCACAGATACGCAGTATTTT.

This clonotype was recorded at least ten times. V gene TRBV5-1 combines with J gene TRBJ2-7, with 12 bases matching TRBD2. CDR3 length: 15 residues. CDR1 and CDR2 from the germline V gene are SGHRS and YFSETQ. Trimming cost V 0 bases and J 9 bases; bases outside gene matches: 7. In DNA form, the CDR3 reads TGCGCCAGCAGCTTGGGGACTAGCGGGAATTTGGCGCAGTACTTC. Amino acid sequence: CASSLGTSGNLAQYF.

This clonotype has just a few counts. The J gene is TRBJ2-3, the V gene TRBV29-1; 9 positions match TRBD2. The trim removed 3 bases at V and 7 bases at J, leaving 5 bases unmatched. Looked up from germline, CDR1 is SQVTM and CDR2 is ANQGSEA. The CDR3 totals 13 residues. The CDR3 protein is CSVEAGGTNTQYF. The CDR3 DNA sequence: TGCAGCGTTGAGGCGGGAGGGACGAATACGCAGTATTTT.

V is TRBV19 and J is TRBJ1-4, with D tentatively TRBD1 (5 bases). CDR1 is LNHDA, CDR2 SQIVND, per germline (reference sequence). The ends were cut back, 10 bases at V and 6 bases at J, with 15 bases in the middle. The CDR3 spans 13 residues. The CDR3 loop reads CAITTGEYEKLFF. CDR3 nucleotides: TGTGCCATCACGACGGGGGAGTATGAAAAACTGTTTTTT. Full variable domain (outside the CDR3, taken from reference TRBV19 and TRBJ1-4): DGGITQSPKYLFRKEGQNVTLSCEQNLNHDAMYWYRQDPGQGLRLIYYSQIVNDFQKGDIAEGYSVSREKKESFPLTVTSAQKNPTAFYLCAITTGEYEKLFFGSGTQLSVL.